Each of the 25 T cell receptor beta chains below was sequenced from the same sample in a study of cytomegalovirus exposure and HLA in healthy donors. Some clones are missing from TCRdb's copy, which holds only in-frame ones; the method was immunoSEQ multiplex PCR. The sample contains about 140,000 clones, around 87% of which appear only once. Sequenced material: PBMCs. These receptors all come from a man between 18 and 35 years old in good health and CMV-seropositive.

The rearrangement links TRBV10-3 to TRBJ2-5; possible D gene TRBD2, 6 bases. The CDR3 sequence is 14 residues long. V was pared by 4 bases and J by 1 base, with 10 bases between. The germline gives CDR1 ENHRY, CDR2 SYGVKD. CDR3: CAISAGEAQETQYF. DNA of the CDR3: TGTGCCATCAGTGCGGGAGAGGCCCAAGAGACCCAGTACTTC.

This clone was counted only a few times. The chain recombines TRBV2 with TRBJ2-7; D not certain. From germline, CDR1 is SNHLY and CDR2 FYNNEI. The length of the CDR3 is 12 residues. V lost 3 bases to trimming and J lost 2 bases, with 5 bases between them. This CDR3 reads CASSESPYEQYF. In DNA, the CDR3 is TGTGCCAGCAGTGAGAGCCCCTACGAGCAGTACTTC.

The chain uses TRBV11-2 and TRBJ2-7; 10 bases align to TRBD1. This CDR3 is 17 amino acids long. CDR1 SGHAT and CDR2 FQNNGV come from the germline V gene. The J segment lost 0 bases and the V segment lost 3 bases, leaving 8 bases of the junction unmatched. In nucleotides, the CDR3 is TGTGCCAGCAGCTTTCAGACAGGGGGCGGGAGCTCCTACGAGCAGTACTTC. Protein: CASSFQTGGGSSYEQYF.

The V gene is TRBV5-1, the J gene TRBJ1-3; TRBD1 aligns across 8 bases. With V trimmed by 4 bases and J by 4 bases, 4 bases remained unmatched. This CDR3 is built from 14 residues. Germline V lookup: CDR1 SGHRS, CDR2 YFSETQ. The CDR3 DNA reads TGCGCCAGCAGCGTGACAGGGGCCGGAAACACCATATATTTT. It specifies CASSVTGAGNTIYF.

The chain links TRBV11-2 to TRBJ2-7; a possible D gene is TRBD1 (6 bases). The CDR3 sequence is 16 residues long. V shed 5 bases and J shed 0 bases, with 17 bases lying between them. Germline V gene lookup returns CDR1 SGHAT and CDR2 FQNNGV. CDR3 nucleotide sequence: TGTGCCAGCAGCAGTGGGTCAGGGGCAGTCTCCTACGAGCAGTACTTC. Encoded protein: CASSSGSGAVSYEQYF. Full variable domain (outside the CDR3, taken from reference TRBV11-2 and TRBJ2-7): EAGVAQSPRYKIIEKRQSVAFWCNPISGHATLYWYQQILGQGPKLLIQFQNNGVVDDSQLPKDRFSAERLKGVDSTLKIQPAKLEDSAVYLCASSSGSGAVSYEQYFGPGTRLTVT.

The chain couples TRBV5-1 to TRBJ2-2; D might be TRBD2 (5 bases). The CDR3 totals 16 residues. The V end lost 6 bases, the J end lost 5 bases, and 20 bases lay between the germline ends. The germline V gene encodes CDR1 SGHRS and CDR2 YFSETQ. The CDR3 bases are TGCGCCAGCAACAATAGGCACGGGGTTATTACCGGGGAGCTGTTTTTT. Protein: CASNNRHGVITGELFF.

The chain carries TRBV2 and TRBJ1-1; 8 positions agree with TRBD1. The CDR3 has 15 residues. Per germline, CDR1 SNHLY and CDR2 FYNNEI. J was trimmed by 0 bases and V by 4 bases; bases with no gene match: 4. As DNA, the CDR3 is TGTGCCAGCAGTGCCCAGGGGGCTTTGAACACTGAAGCTTTCTTT. As protein: CASSAQGALNTEAFF.

V gene TRBV18 combines with J gene TRBJ2-3, with 8 nucleotides matching TRBD2. The CDR3 consists of 14 residues. V shed 2 bases and J 3 bases; nucleotides not matched to a gene: 1. Germline assignment: CDR1 KGHSH and CDR2 LQKENI. Here the CDR3 DNA reads TGTGCCAGCTCACCAATAGCGGGAACAGATACGCAGTATTTT. Translation gives CASSPIAGTDTQYF.

This rearrangement joins TRBV5-1 to TRBJ1-2, with 7 bases lining up with TRBD1. The CDR3 extends over 15 amino acids. Germline V lookup: CDR1 SGHRS, CDR2 YFSETQ. Trimming took 0 bases from V and 7 from J; bases not matched to a gene: 9. CDR3 region: CASSLASTGSRGYTF. CDR3 coding DNA: TGCGCCAGCAGCTTGGCTTCGACAGGGAGTCGTGGCTACACCTTC.

The chain has TRBV6-6 and TRBJ1-5, with D unclear. The CDR3 extends over 16 amino acids. Deletions cut 0 bases from V and 0 bases from J, with 9 bases between. Germline values: CDR1 MNHNY, CDR2 SVGAGI (reference sequence). CDR3 loop: CASSYSGGRSNQPQHF. In DNA form, the CDR3 reads TGTGCCAGCAGTTACTCGGGAGGGCGTAGCAATCAGCCCCAGCATTTT.

V and J are TRBV19 and TRBJ2-2; D might be TRBD1 (6 bases). The CDR3 is 15 amino acids. V was clipped by 4 bases and J by 7 bases, with 16 bases between them. Germline assignment: CDR1 LNHDA and CDR2 SQIVND (reference sequence). This chain's CDR3 is CASSKWTVSDGELFF. In nucleotides, the CDR3 is TGTGCCAGTAGTAAATGGACAGTCTCGGACGGGGAGCTGTTTTTT.

The chain uses TRBV6-6 and TRBJ1-4, with D possibly TRBD1 on 5 matching bases. In germline, CDR1 is MNHNY, CDR2 SVGAGI (reference sequence). The V gene lost 6 bases and the J gene lost 4 bases, with 15 bases spanning the gap. CDR3 length equals 15 residues. The CDR3 coding sequence is TGTGCCAGCAGCCGGGCGGGGGACCTTAATGAAAAACTGTTTTTT. This encodes CASSRAGDLNEKLFF.

The chain links TRBV30 to TRBJ2-2; possible D gene TRBD1, 5 bases. There are 13 residues in the CDR3. Trimming took 1 base from V and 6 from J, leaving 9 bases between them. The germline V gene has CDR1 GTSNPN and CDR2 SVGIG (reference sequence). Here the CDR3 DNA reads TGTGCCTGGAGTGGGGCAGGGTCCGGGGAGCTGTTTTTT. Protein: CAWSGAGSGELFF.

The V call is TRBV2, the J call TRBJ1-3; D is possibly TRBD1 (5 bases). This CDR3 has 15 residues. Germline V gene sequence: CDR1 SNHLY, CDR2 FYNNEI. Trimming removed 6 bases from V and 2 bases from J, with 14 bases in between. The CDR3 nucleotides are TGTGCCAGCAGGGAGGGTGGGGCTACTGGAAACACCATATATTTT. Residues: CASREGGATGNTIYF. Together with reference TRBV2 and TRBJ1-3, the CDR3 gives the full variable domain: EPEVTQTPSHQVTQMGQEVILRCVPISNHLYFYWYRQILGQKVEFLVSFYNNEISEKSEIFDDQFSVERPDGSNFTLKIRSTKLEDSAMYFCASREGGATGNTIYFGEGSWLTVV.

This rearrangement joins TRBV27 to TRBJ2-2, with a tentative D call TRBD2 (7 bases). This CDR3 region has 12 residues. V lost 8 bases and J 7 bases, leaving 11 bases between the germline ends. Germline CDR1 reads MNHEY; CDR2 reads SMNVEV (reference sequence). CDR3 sequence reads: CASRGGGGELFF. CDR3 nucleotides: TGTGCCAGCCGAGGGGGGGGCGGGGAGCTGTTTTTT.

The gene calls are TRBV5-1 and TRBJ2-3; no clear D gene. The CDR3 runs 15 residues. Trimming removed 0 bases from V and 4 bases from J, with 12 bases in between. CDR1 SGHRS and CDR2 YFSETQ come from the germline V gene. CDR3 protein: CASSLAGFRADTQYF. For the CDR3, the DNA is TGCGCCAGCAGCTTGGCCGGTTTCCGGGCAGATACGCAGTATTTT. The full variable domain, its missing parts supplied by reference TRBV5-1 and TRBJ2-3, is KAGVTQTPRYLIKTRGQQVTLSCSPISGHRSVSWYQQTPGQGLQFLFEYFSETQRNKGNFPGRFSGRQFSNSRSEMNVSTLELGDSALYLCASSLAGFRADTQYFGPGTRLTVL.

J is TRBJ1-2 and V is TRBV9; the match to TRBD1 covers 9 bases. The CDR3 consists of 15 residues. Germline CDR1 reads SGDLS; CDR2 reads YYNGEE. With V trimmed by 5 bases and J by 2 bases, 7 bases remained unmatched. This CDR3 reads CASREGTGQNYGYTF. As DNA, the CDR3 is TGTGCCAGCAGAGAGGGGACAGGGCAAAACTATGGCTACACCTTC.

The chain employs TRBV9 and TRBJ1-3; 9 positions agree with TRBD1. The V gene end was trimmed by 0 bases and the J gene end by 3 bases; junction bases not matched to a gene: 7. Germline V gives CDR1 SGDLS, CDR2 YYNGEE. This CDR3 comprises 17 residues. CDR3 amino acids: CASSVVPDRGGGNTIYF. The CDR3 DNA reads as TGTGCCAGCAGCGTAGTACCGGACAGGGGTGGTGGAAACACCATATATTTT.

The DNA for the CDR3 is TGTGCCAGCAGTGAATATCGTACAGGGAGCTCCTATAATTCACCCCTCCACTTT. Translation gives CASSEYRTGSSYNSPLHF. The chain is built from TRBV2 and TRBJ1-6; D may be TRBD1 (6 bases). Germline loops: CDR1 SNHLY, CDR2 FYNNEI. Trimming shortened V by 2 bases and J by 0 bases, and 14 bases separated the two germline ends. The CDR3 totals 18 residues.

This clone has more than one count but fewer than ten. This chain joins TRBV10-1 and TRBJ2-5; 13 bases line up with TRBD2. Germline loops: CDR1 WNHNN, CDR2 SYGVQD (reference sequence). The junction had 6 bases not matched to a gene; V was cut back by 3 bases and J by 5 bases. The CDR3 sequence is 16 residues long. The CDR3: CASSDQTSGGPETQYF. The CDR3 DNA follows: TGCGCCAGCAGTGACCAGACTAGCGGGGGGCCGGAGACCCAGTACTTC.

The CDR3 coding sequence is TGTGCCTGGAGTGAGGCGGGACGGCAGTTCTTC. The encoded protein is CAWSEAGRQFF. The chain combines TRBV30 with TRBJ2-1; the D gene is possibly TRBD2 (6 bases). Trimming cost V 1 base and J 12 bases, with 10 bases left between them. CDR1 and CDR2 from the germline V gene are GTSNPN and SVGIG (reference sequence). This CDR3 spans 11 amino acids.

This clone is labeled medium-sized (0.01 to 0.1%). This rearrangement joins TRBV2 to TRBJ1-2; D unclear. This CDR3 has 13 amino acids. Germline V gene lookup returns CDR1 SNHLY and CDR2 FYNNEI. Trimming left V 10 bases short and J 2 bases short, with 14 bases between. The CDR3, as DNA: TGTGCCACCTCAAGCGGGGAGAACTATGGCTACACCTTC. Amino acid sequence: CATSSGENYGYTF. The whole variable domain, remainder taken from reference TRBV2 and TRBJ1-2, is EPEVTQTPSHQVTQMGQEVILRCVPISNHLYFYWYRQILGQKVEFLVSFYNNEISEKSEIFDDQFSVERPDGSNFTLKIRSTKLEDSAMYFCATSSGENYGYTFGSGTRLTVV.

This sequence joins TRBV19 and TRBJ1-2, with D uncertain. Germline V gives CDR1 LNHDA, CDR2 SQIVND (reference sequence). Trimming shortened V by 6 bases and J by 2 bases, and 13 bases separated the two germline ends. The length of the CDR3 is 14 residues. The CDR3 region is CASRLVGANYGYTF. The CDR3 DNA reads as TGTGCCAGTAGGCTTGTGGGCGCGAACTATGGCTACACCTTC.

V and J are TRBV11-3 and TRBJ2-2; TRBD2 matches at 7 bases. The germline V gene encodes CDR1 SGHNT and CDR2 YENEEA. The CDR3 covers 14 residues. V lost 1 base to trimming and J lost 6 bases; unmatched junction nucleotides: 2. The chain's CDR3 is CASSLAREAGELFF. The DNA for the CDR3 is TGTGCCAGCAGCTTAGCACGGGAGGCCGGGGAGCTGTTTTTT.

The V and J genes are TRBV11-1 and TRBJ2-7; D is unresolved. The germline V gene has CDR1 SGHAT and CDR2 FQDESV (reference sequence). V was shortened by 5 bases and J by 6 bases, with 17 bases between the two germline ends. This CDR3 region has 14 residues. The CDR3 DNA sequence: TGTGCCAGCAGCCTCGCGGCAGCCTACGGCGAGCAGTACTTC. Its translation is CASSLAAAYGEQYF.